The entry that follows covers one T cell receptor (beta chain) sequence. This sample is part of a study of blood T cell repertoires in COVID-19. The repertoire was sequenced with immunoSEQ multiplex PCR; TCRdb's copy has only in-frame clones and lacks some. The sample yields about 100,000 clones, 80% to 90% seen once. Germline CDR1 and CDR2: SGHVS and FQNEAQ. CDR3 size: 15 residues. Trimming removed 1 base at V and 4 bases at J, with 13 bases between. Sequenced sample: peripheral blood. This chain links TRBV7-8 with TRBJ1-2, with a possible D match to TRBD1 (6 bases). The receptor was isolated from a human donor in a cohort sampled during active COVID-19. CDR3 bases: TGTGCCAGCAGCTTAGAACAGGGTGGGGCCTATGGCTACACCTTC. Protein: CASSLEQGGAYGYTF.